The rows below give T cell receptor beta chains drawn from one sample of a study of Ad26.COV2.S vaccination and SARS-CoV-2 variants. The data were produced by immunoSEQ multiplex PCR, yet TCRdb's version contains in-frame clones alone and is incomplete. The sample comprises hundreds of thousands of clones, over 75% of which are singletons, and approximately 3.6% rests with the top ten. The input for sequencing was peripheral blood, taken in a trial of Ad26.COV2.S vaccine versus placebo. These receptors were collected from a person between 18 and 59 years old who received the Ad26.COV2.S COVID-19 vaccine or a placebo. The conserved cysteine and the conserved F or W are not part of the CDR3 here. The size of a clone is reported for some rows only, either as once, few or many, or as a class for expanded clones.

.	13	TRBJ2-7	TRBV9	ASSPGSNKYYEQY
few	12	TRBJ1-1	TRBV6-2/TRBV6-3	ASSYGPPGAEAF
once	10	TRBJ1-1	TRBV12-3/TRBV12-4	ASSTPGPYSF
.	12	TRBJ2-5	TRBV19	ASSMVGLGETQY
.	14	TRBJ2-2	TRBV5-1	ASSLEGQGVAGELF
.	13	TRBJ2-3	TRBV18	ASSPSSPGTDTQY
.	13	TRBJ2-6	TRBV19	ASSTGGVTANVLT
.	9	TRBJ2-1	TRBV5-6	ASSLVAEQF
.	11	TRBJ2-7	TRBV5-4	ASSYGQTYEQY
.	10	TRBJ1-1	TRBV2	ASSQGETEAF
.	10	TRBJ1-1	TRBV3-1/TRBV3-2	ASSQWGQEAF
.	15	TRBJ2-2	TRBV5-5	ASSLAQETGNTGELF
once	13	TRBJ2-1	TRBV27	ASSSGTGPYNEQF
.	11	TRBJ1-1	TRBV5-1	ASHRAMNTEAF
.	12	TRBJ2-5	TRBV19	ASSIETGEETQY
.	11	TRBJ1-2	TRBV5-4	ASSLTGPYGYT
.	14	TRBJ2-2	TRBV2	ASNRVKGANTGELF
once	10	TRBJ2-7	TRBV5-1	ASSLGNYEQY
.	10	TRBJ1-2	TRBV7-8	ASSLWGGGYT
.	10	TRBJ1-1	TRBV5-4	ASSLRGTEAF
.	9	TRBJ1-1	TRBV25-1	ASSERGKAF
.	12	TRBJ1-1	TRBV27	ASRLTGENTEAF
.	13	TRBJ2-5	TRBV6-2/TRBV6-3	ASSYGQGAGETQY
.	10	TRBJ1-1	TRBV27	ASSRWGTEAF
.	12	TRBJ2-1	TRBV7-9	ASPGQGTVDEQF
.	11	TRBJ2-7	TRBV7-7	ASSSRTGYEQY
.	12	TRBJ2-7	TRBV7-3	ASSLFPDLGEQY
.	11	TRBJ2-1	TRBV7-3	ASSPAGGNEQF
once	13	TRBJ1-1	TRBV9	ASSVAGAVGTEAF
.	15	TRBJ2-3	TRBV7-2	ASSFGTSGGAVDTQY
.	10	TRBJ2-1	TRBV6-1	ASSEARDEQF
.	12	TRBJ2-7	TRBV4-2	ASSQAAMTYEQY
.	16	TRBJ1-6	TRBV6-2/TRBV6-3	ASSYGDRSSSYNSPLH
.	12	TRBJ1-2	TRBV11-1	ASSPPRSGHGYT
.	12	TRBJ1-4	TRBV5-1	ASSIGQGYEKLF
few	12	TRBJ1-5	TRBV6-5	ASSSTGFNQPQH
.	12	TRBJ2-7	TRBV21-1	ASSPGRREYEQY
once	12	TRBJ1-4	TRBV27	ASSLSSARQKLF
.	12	TRBJ2-3	TRBV9	ASSVVAQLDTQY
.	15	TRBJ1-6	TRBV4-1	ASSQDPPPAGISPLH
.	9	TRBJ2-1	TRBV11-2	ASSLQLEQF